This entry lists 32 T cell receptor beta chains sequenced from one sample in a study of blood T cell repertoires in COVID-19. Produced via immunoSEQ multiplex PCR; TCRdb's table is partial and in-frame only. The sample shows fewer than 150,000 clones, roughly four fifths of them seen only once. Material: peripheral blood. These TCRs come from a woman aged 80 or over in a cohort sampled during active or convalescent COVID-19.

The chain couples TRBV5-4 to TRBJ2-1, with 9 bases matching TRBD2. In germline, CDR1 is SGHNT, CDR2 YYREEE (reference sequence). This CDR3 has 14 amino acids. Trimming took 5 bases from V and 10 from J; bases not matched to a gene: 10. The DNA of the CDR3 is TGTGCCAGCAGACTGGCGGGGGGGGCCGGGGAGCAGTTCTTC. Translating gives CASRLAGGAGEQFF.

The chain uses TRBV19 and TRBJ1-2, with D perhaps TRBD1 (5 bases). V lost 5 bases to trimming and J lost 3 bases, with 10 bases between them. The CDR3 runs 13 residues. CDR1 is LNHDA, CDR2 SQIVND, per germline (reference sequence). The CDR3 nucleotides read TGTGCCAGTAGTGACGACAGATACTATGGCTACACCTTC. It translates to CASSDDRYYGYTF.

The genes are TRBV5-1 and TRBJ2-5, with 9 nucleotides matching TRBD2. Looked up from germline, CDR1 is SGHRS and CDR2 is YFSETQ. Trimming removed 9 bases from V and 2 bases from J; junction bases left unmatched: 8. The CDR3 is 14 amino acids. The CDR3 spells CATAGGGDQETQYF. DNA for the CDR3: TGCGCCACAGCGGGCGGGGGGGATCAAGAGACCCAGTACTTC.

V gene TRBV6-1 combines with J gene TRBJ2-3; D possibly corresponds to TRBD1 (5 bases). The germline V gene has CDR1 MNHNS and CDR2 SASEGT. With 1 base removed from V and 2 bases from J, the gap between germline ends came to 16 bases. The CDR3 is 17 residues long. The CDR3 sequence is CASSEGAWGRYTDTQYF. CDR3 coding DNA: TGTGCCAGCAGTGAAGGGGCATGGGGCAGATACACAGATACGCAGTATTTT.

The chain carries TRBV7-6 and TRBJ1-3, with 11 bases lining up with TRBD1. The CDR3 is 18 residues long. The J segment lost 0 bases and the V segment lost 3 bases, leaving 7 bases of the junction unmatched. The germline V gene has CDR1 SGHVS and CDR2 FNYEAQ. In DNA, the CDR3 is TGTGCCAGCAGCTTTATAGCCGGGACAGGGGGCTCTGGAAACACCATATATTTT. Its translation: CASSFIAGTGGSGNTIYF.

The chain recombines TRBV5-5 with TRBJ1-3; D uncertain. The length of the CDR3 is 15 residues. Trimming removed 1 base at V and 4 bases at J, with 12 bases between. Germline V gives CDR1 SGHKS, CDR2 YYEKEE (reference sequence). CDR3: CASSLFQNPGNTIYF. The CDR3 DNA reads TGTGCCAGCAGCTTGTTCCAGAACCCAGGAAACACCATATATTTT.

This chain connects TRBV28 to TRBJ2-3; 9 bases align to TRBD1. The CDR3 consists of 15 residues. The germline V gene encodes CDR1 MDHEN and CDR2 SYDVKM. Trimming cost V 5 bases and J 4 bases; bases outside gene matches: 7. The CDR3 loop reads CASSGGDRAADTQYF. CDR3 coding DNA: TGTGCCAGCAGTGGGGGGGACAGGGCAGCAGATACGCAGTATTTT.

The chain combines TRBV20-1 with TRBJ1-5; possible D gene TRBD1, 5 bases. CDR1 DFQATT and CDR2 SNEGSKA come from the germline V gene (reference sequence). This CDR3 contains 12 residues. With 3 bases removed from V and 7 bases from J, the gap between germline ends came to 10 bases. CDR3 loop: CSASGGGQPQHF. CDR3 coding DNA: TGCAGTGCTAGTGGGGGGGGGCAGCCCCAGCATTTT.

The chain employs TRBV7-3 and TRBJ2-3, with D perhaps TRBD1 (7 bases). CDR3 size: 13 residues. The V end lost 4 bases, the J end lost 11 bases, and 16 bases lay between the germline ends. The germline CDR1 and CDR2 sequences are SGHTA and FQGTGA. Written as DNA, the CDR3 is TGTGCCAGCAGCTCCCAGGGGGGCAGTTGGCAGTATTTT. It yields the protein CASSSQGGSWQYF.

This clone was picked up a small number of times. The chain recombines TRBV12-3 or TRBV12-4 with TRBJ1-1; D not resolved. Trimming removed 5 bases from V and 3 bases from J, with 10 bases in between. This CDR3 is built from 13 residues. In DNA, the CDR3 is TGTGCCAGCAGTATCAGGAGGCACACTGAAGCTTTCTTT. Residues: CASSIRRHTEAFF.

This clone was found a few times. The chain recombines TRBV4-1 with TRBJ2-7; the D is unclear. The germline gives CDR1 MGHRA, CDR2 YSYEKL. The V and J ends lost 0 bases and 0 bases respectively, with 15 bases between them. The CDR3 sequence is 17 residues long. The CDR3 DNA reads as TGCGCCAGCAGCCAAGATTATTATTTCGGTAGCTCCTACGAGCAGTACTTC. It encodes CASSQDYYFGSSYEQYF.

This chain connects TRBV27 to TRBJ2-1; D not certain. The CDR3 extends over 17 amino acids. Germline V gene sequence: CDR1 MNHEY, CDR2 SMNVEV (reference sequence). With 5 bases removed from V and 4 bases from J, the gap between germline ends came to 21 bases. The CDR3 DNA reads TGTGCCAGCAGTACAAACAAGGCGCCGATACTATACAATGAGCAGTTCTTC. It specifies CASSTNKAPILYNEQFF.

The chain combines TRBV19 with TRBJ2-2; 9 positions match TRBD1. CDR3 length equals 16 residues. The trim removed 4 bases at V and 5 bases at J, leaving 8 bases unmatched. Germline CDR1 is LNHDA and CDR2 is SQIVND (reference sequence). The CDR3 reads CASSTYGTGSTGELFF. As DNA, the CDR3 is TGTGCCAGTAGTACTTACGGGACAGGGTCGACCGGGGAGCTGTTTTTT.

The chain is built from TRBV6-5 and TRBJ2-2, with 10 bases identical to TRBD2. V was clipped by 9 bases and J by 5 bases; unmatched bases: 6. The CDR3 loop spans 14 amino acids. Germline values: CDR1 MNHEY, CDR2 SVGAGI. Here the CDR3 DNA reads TGTGCCAGTCGCGATAGCGGGGGGACCGGGGAGCTGTTTTTT. Translated: CASRDSGGTGELFF.

The chain recombines TRBV19 with TRBJ1-6, with 7 bases aligning to TRBD1. The CDR3 spans 14 residues. The trim removed 6 bases at V and 8 bases at J, leaving 7 bases unmatched. Germline lookup yields CDR1 LNHDA and CDR2 SQIVND (reference sequence). The CDR3 here is CASSTGQLHSPLHF. CDR3 DNA: TGTGCCAGTAGCACGGGACAGCTGCATTCACCCCTCCACTTT.

The chain couples TRBV6-2 or TRBV6-3 to TRBJ2-5; TRBD2 matches 7 bases. From germline, CDR1 is MNHEY and CDR2 SVGEGT. CDR3 length: 14 amino acids. Trimming removed 4 bases from V and 4 bases from J; junction bases left unmatched: 6. CDR3 bases: TGTGCCAGCAGTTCCTACGGCGGGGGAGAGACCCAGTACTTC. Its translation is CASSSYGGGETQYF.

The V and J genes are TRBV18 and TRBJ2-7; no clear D gene. Trimming took 2 bases from V and 3 from J, leaving 5 bases between them. Germline V CDR1 and CDR2: KGHSH, LQKENI. This CDR3 region has 12 residues. CDR3 DNA: TGTGCCAGCTCACCAGACAACTACGAGCAGTACTTC. Amino acids: CASSPDNYEQYF.

V is TRBV30 and J is TRBJ1-1, with 7 nucleotides matching TRBD1. The V and J ends lost 3 bases and 0 bases, in that order; junction bases with no gene match: 7. This CDR3 comprises 15 residues. Germline V gives CDR1 GTSNPN, CDR2 SVGIG (reference sequence). CDR3 region: CAWSPSGTVNTEAFF. For the CDR3, the DNA is TGTGCCTGGAGCCCTTCCGGGACAGTGAACACTGAAGCTTTCTTT. Full variable domain (rest looked up from reference TRBV30 and TRBJ1-1): SQTIHQWPATLVQPVGSPLSLECTVEGTSNPNLYWYRQAAGRGLQLLFYSVGIGQISSEVPQNLSASRPQDRQFILSSKKLLLSDSGFYLCAWSPSGTVNTEAFFGQGTRLTVV.

The rearrangement links TRBV5-1 to TRBJ1-1, with D tentatively TRBD1 (6 bases). V was clipped by 5 bases and J by 6 bases, with 20 bases between them. This CDR3 contains 15 residues. Germline V gene data show CDR1 as SGHRS and CDR2 as YFSETQ. The CDR3 region is CASRLTQGQSSEAFF. The CDR3 DNA reads as TGCGCCAGCAGGCTCACTCAGGGACAATCCTCTGAAGCTTTCTTT. The full variable domain, in which reference TRBV5-1 and TRBJ1-1 provide the parts outside the CDR3, is KAGVTQTPRYLIKTRGQQVTLSCSPISGHRSVSWYQQTPGQGLQFLFEYFSETQRNKGNFPGRFSGRQFSNSRSEMNVSTLELGDSALYLCASRLTQGQSSEAFFGQGTRLTVV.

The rearrangement joins TRBV3-1 (or the pseudogene TRBV3-2) to TRBJ2-5; 10 bases fit TRBD2. Trimming took 2 bases from V and 2 from J; bases not matched to a gene: 5. The CDR3 has 16 residues. The germline V gene encodes CDR1 LGHDT and CDR2 YNNKEL (reference sequence). The CDR3 DNA follows: TGTGCCAGCAGCCAAATCGCTAGCGGGGGACAAGAGACCCAGTACTTC. Protein product: CASSQIASGGQETQYF.

The genes are TRBV9 and TRBJ2-2, with a possible D match to TRBD2 (6 bases). The V gene's germline CDR1 is SGDLS and CDR2 YYNGEE. Trimming left V 0 bases short and J 4 bases short, with 22 bases between. This CDR3 has 19 residues. DNA for the CDR3: TGTGCCAGCAGCGTAGTTGCGTATTGGGGGGATAGGGGCACCGGGGAGCTGTTTTTT. Translated: CASSVVAYWGDRGTGELFF.

The chain has TRBV6-5 and TRBJ1-2, with D perhaps matching TRBD1 (5 bases). Trimming removed 6 bases at V and 1 base at J, with 15 bases between. The CDR3 is 15 amino acids. Germline CDR1 reads MNHEY; CDR2 reads SVGAGI. CDR3 region: CASRGVTQNNYGYTF. The CDR3 DNA sequence: TGTGCCAGCAGAGGGGTCACCCAGAATAACTATGGCTACACCTTC.

The chain joins TRBV2 to TRBJ2-1, with TRBD1 matching over 9 bases. The J segment lost 8 bases and the V segment lost 8 bases, leaving 4 bases of the junction unmatched. The germline CDR1 and CDR2 sequences are SNHLY and FYNNEI. The CDR3 has 12 amino acids. CDR3 amino acids: CASGDRADEQFF. The CDR3 region has the DNA TGTGCCAGCGGGGACAGGGCCGATGAGCAGTTCTTC.

The genes are TRBV5-4 and TRBJ2-3, with 7 bases aligning to TRBD2. The CDR3 spans 14 residues. J gave up 0 bases and V 5 bases, and 3 bases lay outside the gene matches. Germline V gene lookup returns CDR1 SGHNT and CDR2 YYREEE (reference sequence). DNA for the CDR3: TGTGCCAGCAGAGCGGGACGGAGCACAGATACGCAGTATTTT. It is translated as CASRAGRSTDTQYF.

The rearrangement joins TRBV7-9 to TRBJ1-3; 7 bases line up with TRBD1. The CDR3 covers 13 residues. Germline values: CDR1 SEHNR, CDR2 FQNEAQ (reference sequence). After removal of 7 bases from V and 2 bases from J, the junction contained 2 bases not matched to a gene. As DNA, the CDR3 is TGTGCCAGCACTACAGGGGCTGGAAACACCATATATTTT. It encodes CASTTGAGNTIYF.

The chain employs TRBV12-3 or TRBV12-4 and TRBJ2-5; 7 bases agree with TRBD2. The CDR3 has 13 residues. The V and J ends lost 4 bases and 7 bases, in that order; junction bases with no gene match: 6. DNA of the CDR3: TGTGCCAGCAGTTCAAGCGGGGCGGGGACCCAGTACTTC. It encodes CASSSSGAGTQYF.

The V gene is TRBV7-8, the J gene TRBJ1-2, with TRBD1 identical over 7 bases. V lost 5 bases to trimming and J lost 4 bases; unmatched junction nucleotides: 7. This CDR3 has 14 residues. Germline V gene sequence: CDR1 SGHVS, CDR2 FQNEAQ. CDR3 region: CASSPSTGSYGYTF. The CDR3 DNA follows: TGTGCCAGCAGCCCCTCGACAGGGTCCTATGGCTACACCTTC.

The chain carries TRBV21-1 and TRBJ2-2; no DNA check was done on the table's D call, TRBD1. TRBV21-1 is deemed a pseudogene. The length of the CDR3 is 19 residues. The CDR3 loop reads CASSKFSRHDSTNTGELFF. As DNA, the CDR3 is TGTGCCAGCAGCAAATTTTCCCGACATGACAGTACGAACACCGGGGAGCTGTTTTTT.

V gene TRBV6-5 combines with J gene TRBJ1-2; D perhaps matches TRBD1 (6 bases). Trimming cost V 5 bases and J 5 bases, with 12 bases left between them. The CDR3 extends over 13 amino acids. Germline-derived CDR1 and CDR2 are MNHEY and SVGAGI. The CDR3 region is CASSRTATYGYTF. The CDR3 DNA reads TGTGCCAGCAGTAGGACAGCCACGTATGGCTACACCTTC.

The chain carries TRBV9 and TRBJ2-3, with a possible D match to TRBD2 (6 bases). The CDR3 length is 14 residues. The germline CDR1 and CDR2 sequences are SGDLS and YYNGEE. Trimming cost V 7 bases and J 1 base, with 13 bases left between them. The CDR3 nucleotides read TGTGCCAGCGGAGGGCCTCGGGGCACAGATACGCAGTATTTT. As protein: CASGGPRGTDTQYF. Drawing the rest from reference TRBV9 and TRBJ2-3, the complete variable domain is DSGVTQTPKHLITATGQRVTLRCSPRSGDLSVYWYQQSLDQGLQFLIQYYNGEERAKGNILERFSAQQFPDLHSELNLSSLELGDSALYFCASGGPRGTDTQYFGPGTRLTVL.

The chain combines TRBV11-3 with TRBJ2-5, with D maybe TRBD2 (5 bases). Germline CDR1 SGHNT, CDR2 YENEEA. V was cut by 0 bases and J by 5 bases, with 7 bases left in between. CDR3 length: 13 amino acids. The CDR3 is CASSLERGETQYF. The CDR3 DNA is TGTGCCAGCAGCTTAGAAAGAGGGGAGACCCAGTACTTC.

This clone was seen once. This chain joins TRBV14 and TRBJ2-3; weak D call: TRBD2 (6 bases). Germline CDR1 and CDR2: SGHDN and FVKESK. Between the trimmed V and J ends, which lost 4 bases and 0 bases, there was a span of 11 bases. CDR3 size: 15 residues. DNA for the CDR3: TGTGCCAGCAGCCGACTGGGGACTAGCACAGATACGCAGTATTTT. Residues: CASSRLGTSTDTQYF.